These T cell receptor beta chains were read from a single sample in a study of OX40 agonist ivuxolimab in advanced cancers. The data were produced by immunoSEQ multiplex PCR, yet TCRdb's version contains in-frame clones alone and is incomplete. The data hold approximately 60,000 clones, with just under 85% observed a single time. The sample was CD4+ or CD8+ T cells sorted from blood, taken in a trial of the OX40 agonist ivuxolimab. The origin of the receptors is an adult with an advanced solid tumor such as melanoma, head and neck, liver or kidney cancer. Each CDR3 is given with its conserved first and last residue. Fields, in order: V gene, CDR3 length, D gene, J gene, clone size, CDR3 protein, CDR3 DNA. D genes are given only for firm matches. Not all rows give a size; the values are once, few, many and, for expanded clones, a class.

>TRBV9|15|-|TRBJ1-3|-
CASSVSGSRGNTIYF
TGTGCCAGCAGCGTAAGCGGTTCCCGGGGAAACACCATATATTTT
>TRBV10-3|14|-|TRBJ2-7|-
CAISAGSTLYEQYF
TGTGCCATCAGCGCAGGCTCAACTCTCTACGAGCAGTACTTC
>TRBV14|14|-|TRBJ2-2|-
CASSLQGWTGELFF
TGTGCCAGCAGCCTCCAGGGGTGGACCGGGGAGCTGTTTTTT
>TRBV27|15|TRBD1|TRBJ2-1|-
CASSSRDSVYNEQFF
TGTGCCAGCAGTAGCCGGGACAGCGTTTACAATGAGCAGTTCTTC
>TRBV4-2|16|TRBD1|TRBJ1-2|-
CASSSVGTGINYGYTF
TGTGCCAGCAGCTCAGTTGGGACAGGCATCAACTATGGCTACACCTTC
>TRBV9|15|TRBD1|TRBJ1-4|-
CASSSSDRVGEKLFF
TGTGCCAGCAGCTCCAGCGACAGGGTCGGCGAAAAACTGTTTTTT
>TRBV7-3|13|-|TRBJ2-4|-
CASSLTGQNIQYF
TGTGCCAGCAGCTTAACGGGGCAGAACATTCAGTACTTC
>TRBV18|13|-|TRBJ1-2|-
CASSPDQGNGYTF
TGTGCCAGCTCACCCGACCAGGGGAACGGCTACACCTTC
>TRBV30|14|-|TRBJ2-3|-
CAWSVVGGTDTQYF
TGTGCCTGGAGTGTCGTTGGGGGCACAGATACGCAGTATTTT
>TRBV10-3|18|-|TRBJ1-1|few
CAISEWYRSAGMATEAFF
TGTGCCATCAGTGAGTGGTACAGGTCGGCGGGGATGGCCACTGAAGCTTTCTTT
>TRBV7-6|14|-|TRBJ1-6|few
CASSPSTNNSPLHF
TGTGCCAGCAGCCCTAGCACTAATAATTCACCCCTCCACTTT
>TRBV27|14|-|TRBJ2-3|-
CASSLGRGEDTQYF
TGTGCCAGCAGTTTAGGCCGAGGGGAAGATACGCAGTATTTT
>TRBV21-1|15|-|TRBJ2-7|-
CASSKVAAGGHEQYF
TGTGCCAGCAGCAAAGTTGCAGCGGGAGGGCACGAGCAGTACTTC
>TRBV4-3|14|-|TRBJ1-5|few
CASSQGFGDQPQHF
TGCGCCAGCAGCCAGGGATTCGGGGATCAGCCCCAGCATTTT
>TRBV30|15|-|TRBJ1-4|-
CAWSIGTEANEKLFF
TGTGCCTGGAGTATAGGGACTGAGGCAAATGAAAAACTGTTTTTT
>TRBV2|16|TRBD1|TRBJ1-5|-
CASSEATGGMNQPQHF
TGTGCCAGCAGTGAAGCGACAGGGGGCATGAATCAGCCCCAGCATTTT
>TRBV7-9|14|-|TRBJ2-7|-
CASSLAGTRNEQYF
TGTGCCAGCAGCTTAGCGGGAACGAGGAACGAGCAGTACTTC
>TRBV6-6|12|-|TRBJ2-1|-
CASSLNAREQFF
TGTGCCAGCAGCCTCAACGCGCGGGAGCAGTTCTTC
>TRBV2|15|TRBD1|TRBJ2-7|few
CASSDRGQGSSEQYF
TGTGCCAGCAGTGATAGGGGACAGGGATCCTCCGAGCAGTACTTC
>TRBV4-3|16|-|TRBJ2-3|-
CASSPRAGPSTDTQYF
TGCGCCAGCAGCCCGAGGGCGGGTCCTAGCACAGATACGCAGTATTTT
>TRBV5-5|13|-|TRBJ2-7|-
CASSQDPRYEQYF
TGCGCCAGCAGCCAAGATCCCCGCTACGAGCAGTACTTC
>TRBV7-2|15|-|TRBJ2-7|-
CASSFGGTNTWGQYF
TGTGCCAGCAGCTTTGGAGGGACAAATACCTGGGGGCAGTACTTC
>TRBV11-3|14|-|TRBJ1-6|few
CASSSGRSNSPLHF
TGTGCCAGCAGCTCGGGACGGAGTAATTCACCCCTCCACTTT
>TRBV7-9|17|-|TRBJ2-6|-
CASSYLASVAGANVLTF
TGTGCCAGCAGTTATCTGGCCAGCGTGGCCGGGGCCAACGTCCTGACTTTC
>TRBV7-7|15|TRBD1|TRBJ2-5|many
CASSLVTGELETQYF
TGTGCTAGCAGCTTAGTCACAGGGGAGTTAGAGACCCAGTACTTC
>TRBV5-4|13|TRBD1|TRBJ1-2|-
CASSWDRAAGYTF
TGTGCCAGCAGCTGGGACAGGGCGGCTGGCTACACCTTC
>TRBV7-3|16|-|TRBJ2-1|-
CASSLGVDSSYNEQFF
TGTGCCAGCAGCTTAGGGGTCGACTCCTCCTACAATGAGCAGTTCTTC
>TRBV28|15|TRBD2|TRBJ2-5|-
CASSLRGGAGETQYF
TGTGCCAGCAGTTTACGCGGGGGGGCCGGGGAGACCCAGTACTTC
>TRBV2|11|-|TRBJ1-4|-
CASGDNEKLFF
TGTGCCAGCGGGGACAATGAAAAACTGTTTTTT
>TRBV29-1|10|-|TRBJ2-2|-
CSVCTGELFF
TGCAGCGTTTGCACCGGGGAGCTGTTTTTT
>TRBV5-1|15|TRBD1|TRBJ2-5|-
CASSGGQGEVWTQYF
TGCGCCAGCAGCGGGGGACAGGGGGAAGTCTGGACCCAGTACTTC
>TRBV4-2|16|TRBD2|TRBJ2-1|few
CASSHRGGRAGDEQFF
TGTGCCAGCAGCCACCGGGGCGGGAGGGCCGGTGATGAGCAGTTCTTC
>TRBV27|13|-|TRBJ1-2|-
CASRFLSERTSTF
TGTGCCAGCAGGTTTCTGTCGGAGAGGACGTCCACCTTC
>TRBV19|16|-|TRBJ2-1|-
CASSTREVSSYNEQFF
TGTGCCAGTAGTACCCGGGAAGTTAGTTCCTACAATGAGCAGTTCTTC
>TRBV9|14|-|TRBJ2-3|-
CASSVGVSTDTQYF
TGTGCCAGCAGCGTAGGTGTGAGCACAGATACGCAGTATTTT
>TRBV19|16|TRBD1|TRBJ2-2|-
CASGPRGLLNTGELFF
TGTGCCAGCGGACCAAGGGGGCTGCTTAACACCGGGGAGCTGTTTTTT
>TRBV6-4|14|TRBD1|TRBJ2-3|-
CASSRTGGTDTQYF
TGTGCCAGCAGTCGGACAGGGGGCACAGATACGCAGTATTTT
>TRBV29-1|12|-|TRBJ2-1|-
CSVEWLSSEQFF
TGCAGCGTTGAGTGGTTGTCAAGCGAGCAGTTCTTC
>TRBV19|16|-|TRBJ1-2|few
CASSMVGQGSLRGYTF
TGTGCCAGTAGTATGGTGGGGCAAGGGTCCCTTCGGGGCTACACCTTC
>TRBV30|13|-|TRBJ2-2|-
CANRRQRTGELFF
TGTGCTAATCGTCGCCAACGGACCGGGGAGCTGTTTTTT
>TRBV28|12|-|TRBJ1-2|-
CASSLRERGYTF
TGTGCCAGCAGTTTACGGGAGAGGGGCTACACCTTC
>TRBV7-8|19|TRBD1|TRBJ1-6|once
CASSPDRTYQSSYNSPLHF
TGTGCCAGCAGCCCGGACAGGACCTACCAGAGCTCCTATAATTCACCCCTCCACTTT
>TRBV7-6|14|-|TRBJ2-7|-
CASSPWTDFYEQYF
TGTGCCAGCAGCCCGTGGACTGATTTCTACGAGCAGTACTTC
>TRBV18|16|-|TRBJ2-3|-
CASSPTVLTPTDTQYF
TGTGCCAGCTCACCAACAGTGCTGACGCCCACAGATACGCAGTATTTT
>TRBV11-3|18|TRBD1|TRBJ1-5|few
CASSSNLQGLSRNQPQHF
TGTGCCAGCAGCTCGAACTTACAGGGGCTCTCTCGAAATCAGCCCCAGCATTTT